A selection of T cell receptor beta chains follows, all from one sample in a study of shared clonotypes between healthy human individuals. Sequenced by immunoSEQ multiplex PCR; TCRdb stores in-frame clones only, minus some. Among roughly 2.2 million clones listed, 90% to 95% were seen once. The sequencing input was naive CD4+ T cells from PBMCs. The receptor source for this set is a man younger than 35 in good health. Some clones in this sample may be carry-over from other donors' samples. Both conserved end residues are part of each CDR3. Fields, in order: clone size, V gene, J gene, D gene, CDR3 length, CDR3 DNA, CDR3 protein. A D gene is named only where the DNA matches it firmly. For some rows the clone size is stated as once, few or many, or as a class when expanded; others skip it.

-	TRBV4-3	TRBJ2-7	TRBD1	14	TGCGCCAGCAGCCCCCGGGACAGACCATACGAGCAGTACTTC	CASSPRDRPYEQYF
-	TRBV30	TRBJ1-3	-	13	TGTGCCTGGAAAGGAGAGAATGGAAACACCATATATTTT	CAWKGENGNTIYF
once	TRBV7-2	TRBJ1-5	-	13	TGTGCCAGCAGCTCGCGGGGCAATCAGCCCCAGCATTTT	CASSSRGNQPQHF
-	TRBV9	TRBJ2-3	TRBD1	16	TGTGCCAGCAGCGTAGCTGCCAGGGGGCACCTGGATACGCAGTATTTT	CASSVAARGHLDTQYF
-	TRBV5-6	TRBJ2-7	-	14	TGTGCCAGCAGCTTGGACAGGGTCCCCTACGAGCAGTACTTC	CASSLDRVPYEQYF
-	TRBV2	TRBJ1-1	-	18	TGTGCCAGCAGTCACCAGGGGTGGGGAGGACCCATGAACACTGAAGCTTTCTTT	CASSHQGWGGPMNTEAFF
-	TRBV5-1	TRBJ2-3	-	18	TGCGCCAGCAGCCAGCAGGGATGGGCAATATCGGGCACAGATACGCAGTATTTT	CASSQQGWAISGTDTQYF
-	TRBV4-1	TRBJ2-7	-	12	TGCGCCAGCAGCCACCCTAGGGGGGAGCAGTACTTC	CASSHPRGEQYF
-	TRBV7-6	TRBJ2-5	TRBD1	15	TGTGCCAGCAGCCTCATCAGGGGGTACCAAGAGACCCAGTACTTC	CASSLIRGYQETQYF
-	TRBV28	TRBJ2-5	TRBD2	19	TGTGCCAGCAGTTCCCGCCCGGGGCTAGCGGGCCCTAGGGTAGAGACCCAGTACTTC	CASSSRPGLAGPRVETQYF
-	TRBV5-1	TRBJ1-2	-	12	TGCGCCAGCAGCAGTCAGGGTGATGGCTACACCTTC	CASSSQGDGYTF
-	TRBV7-3	TRBJ2-1	-	14	TGTGCCAGCAGCTTACGGTCTAGCCCCAATGAGCAGTTCTTC	CASSLRSSPNEQFF
-	TRBV7-2	TRBJ2-1	TRBD2	15	TGTGCCAGCAGTTATGGACTAGCGGCATACAATGAGCAGTTCTTC	CASSYGLAAYNEQFF
-	TRBV5-6	TRBJ1-2	-	15	TGTGCCAGCAGCTTGATCCTGACCGAGAACTATGGCTACACCTTC	CASSLILTENYGYTF
-	TRBV29-1	TRBJ2-5	-	11	TGCAGCGTCGTGTGGCGCGAGACCCAGTACTTC	CSVVWRETQYF
-	TRBV4-2	TRBJ1-1	TRBD1	13	TGTGCCAGCAGCCAGCCGGGACAGGGTAGAACTTTCTTT	CASSQPGQGRTFF
-	TRBV7-2	TRBJ2-5	-	13	TGTGCCAGCAGCTTAGGGTCCCAAGAGACCCAGTACTTC	CASSLGSQETQYF
once	TRBV6-1	TRBJ2-7	TRBD1	14	TGTGCCAGCAGTGCCCGGGACAGGGGAGGCGAGCAGTACTTC	CASSARDRGGEQYF
-	TRBV18	TRBJ2-3	TRBD2	17	TGTGCCAGCTCACCACCGGGACTAGCGGGAGGCACAGATACGCAGTATTTT	CASSPPGLAGGTDTQYF
-	TRBV7-9	TRBJ1-1	-	14	TGTGCCAGCAGCTTGGGGCAGGGGAAGACTGAAGCTTTCTTT	CASSLGQGKTEAFF
-	TRBV28	TRBJ2-2	-	12	TGTGCCAGCAGGGGGGGGCCCGGGGAGCTGTTTTTT	CASRGGPGELFF
-	TRBV6-1	TRBJ1-3	-	14	TGTGCCAGCAGTACGGGTGCCTCTGGAAACACCATATATTTT	CASSTGASGNTIYF
-	TRBV10-3	TRBJ2-1	-	12	TGTGCCATCAGTTCTGGGGGCGCTGAGCAGTTCTTC	CAISSGGAEQFF
-	TRBV5-4	TRBJ2-4	-	13	TGTGCCAGCAGCTCCAAACGGTGGGACATTCAGTACTTC	CASSSKRWDIQYF
-	TRBV2	TRBJ1-5	-	16	TGTGCCAGCCGCCGGTGGGGGGCCGCTAGCAATCAGCCCCAGCATTTT	CASRRWGAASNQPQHF
few	TRBV28	TRBJ1-1	-	12	TGTGCCAGCAGTTTACTGGACACTGAAGCTTTCTTT	CASSLLDTEAFF
-	TRBV6-6	TRBJ1-2	-	14	TGTGCCAGCATTGGGACCGGGACAAACTATGGCTACACCTTC	CASIGTGTNYGYTF
-	TRBV7-6	TRBJ1-2	-	13	TGTGCCATAGGACAGAACAGATGGGATGGCTACACCTTC	CAIGQNRWDGYTF
-	TRBV2	TRBJ1-1	-	13	TGTGCCAGCAGGTTTTTGGGGAACACTGAAGCTTTCTTT	CASRFLGNTEAFF
-	TRBV5-8	TRBJ2-5	TRBD1	15	TGTGCCAGCAGCTGGGACAGGTGGCCGCAAGAGACCCAGTACTTC	CASSWDRWPQETQYF